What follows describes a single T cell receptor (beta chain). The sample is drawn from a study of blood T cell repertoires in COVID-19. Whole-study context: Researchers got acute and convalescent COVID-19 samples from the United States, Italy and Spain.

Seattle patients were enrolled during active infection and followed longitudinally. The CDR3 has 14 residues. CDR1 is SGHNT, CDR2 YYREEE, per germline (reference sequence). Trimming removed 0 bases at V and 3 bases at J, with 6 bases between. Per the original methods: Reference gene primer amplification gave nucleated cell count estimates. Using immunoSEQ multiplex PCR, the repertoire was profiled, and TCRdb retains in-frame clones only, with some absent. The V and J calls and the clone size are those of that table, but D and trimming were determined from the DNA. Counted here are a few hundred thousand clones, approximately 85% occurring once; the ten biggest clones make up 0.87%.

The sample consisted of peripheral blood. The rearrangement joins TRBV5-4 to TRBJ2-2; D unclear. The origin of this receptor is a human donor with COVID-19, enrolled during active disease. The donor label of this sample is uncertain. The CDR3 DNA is TGTGCCAGCAGCTTGGAGCGCCACACCGGGGAGCTGTTTTTT. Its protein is CASSLERHTGELFF.